The present T cell receptor (beta chain) was sequenced within a study of T cell repertoires in cytomegalovirus infection. About the research overall: Selected CMV epitopes included recently identified HLA-C-restricted ones as well as well-studied HLA-B-restricted ones. CMV infection together with matching HLA type was indicated by public TCR beta signatures.

With regard to this clonotype: Its antigen remains unknown.

General study points: HLA-C-restricted, CMV-specific TCR beta clonotypes were dominant ex vivo. Summed frequency of public TCR beta families distinguished CMV carriers with the relevant HLA.

One entry per CDR3 protein results from TCRdb running MiXCR on the reads. Of about 770,000 distinct CDR3 sequences listed, 25% to 35% are singletons. Germline CDR1 reads MDHEN; CDR2 reads SYDVKM. CDR3 length: 14 residues. Losses at the gene ends were 7 bases for V and 7 bases for J; bases not matched to a gene: 7. The clonotype was recovered from a human donor in good health (CMV status not recorded). Some clones in this sample may be carry-over from other donors' samples. This material consisted of cultured CD8+ T cells from PBMCs, taken from culture after CMV antigen stimulation. This rearrangement joins TRBV28 to TRBJ1-6; 7 bases align to TRBD1. The CDR3 loop reads CASKEGAVNSPLHF. In DNA form, the CDR3 reads TGTGCCAGCAAGGAGGGGGCTGTGAATTCACCCCTCCACTTT.